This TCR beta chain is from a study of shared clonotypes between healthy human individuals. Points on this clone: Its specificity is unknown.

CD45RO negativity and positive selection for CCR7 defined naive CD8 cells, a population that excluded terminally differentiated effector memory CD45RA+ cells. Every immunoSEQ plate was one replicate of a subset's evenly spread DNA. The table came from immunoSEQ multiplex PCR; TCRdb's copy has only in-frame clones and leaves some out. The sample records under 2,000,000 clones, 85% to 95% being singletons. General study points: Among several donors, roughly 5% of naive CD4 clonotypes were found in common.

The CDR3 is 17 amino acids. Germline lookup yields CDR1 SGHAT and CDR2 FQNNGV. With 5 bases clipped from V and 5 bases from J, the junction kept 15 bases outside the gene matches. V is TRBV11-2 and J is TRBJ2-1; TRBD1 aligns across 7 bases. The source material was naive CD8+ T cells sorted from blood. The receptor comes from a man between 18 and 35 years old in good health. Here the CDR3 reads CASSRSGQALRNNEQFF. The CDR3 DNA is TGTGCCAGCAGCAGATCAGGACAGGCTCTTAGGAACAATGAGCAGTTCTTC.